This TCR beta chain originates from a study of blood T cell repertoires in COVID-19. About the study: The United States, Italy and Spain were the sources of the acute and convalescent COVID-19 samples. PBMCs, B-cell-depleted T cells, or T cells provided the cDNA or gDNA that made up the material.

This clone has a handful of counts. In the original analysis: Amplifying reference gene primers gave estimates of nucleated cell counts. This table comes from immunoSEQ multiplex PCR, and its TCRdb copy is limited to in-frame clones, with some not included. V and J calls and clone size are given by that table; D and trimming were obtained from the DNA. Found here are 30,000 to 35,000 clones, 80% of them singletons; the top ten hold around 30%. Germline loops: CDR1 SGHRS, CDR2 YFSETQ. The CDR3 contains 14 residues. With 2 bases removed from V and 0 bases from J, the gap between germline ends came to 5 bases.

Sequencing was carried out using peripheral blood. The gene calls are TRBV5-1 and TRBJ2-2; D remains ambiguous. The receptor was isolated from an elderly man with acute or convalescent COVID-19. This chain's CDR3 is CASSFEANTGELFF. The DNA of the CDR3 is TGCGCCAGCAGCTTTGAGGCGAACACCGGGGAGCTGTTTTTT. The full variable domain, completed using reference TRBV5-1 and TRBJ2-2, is KAGVTQTPRYLIKTRGQQVTLSCSPISGHRSVSWYQQTPGQGLQFLFEYFSETQRNKGNFPGRFSGRQFSNSRSEMNVSTLELGDSALYLCASSFEANTGELFFGEGSRLTVL.